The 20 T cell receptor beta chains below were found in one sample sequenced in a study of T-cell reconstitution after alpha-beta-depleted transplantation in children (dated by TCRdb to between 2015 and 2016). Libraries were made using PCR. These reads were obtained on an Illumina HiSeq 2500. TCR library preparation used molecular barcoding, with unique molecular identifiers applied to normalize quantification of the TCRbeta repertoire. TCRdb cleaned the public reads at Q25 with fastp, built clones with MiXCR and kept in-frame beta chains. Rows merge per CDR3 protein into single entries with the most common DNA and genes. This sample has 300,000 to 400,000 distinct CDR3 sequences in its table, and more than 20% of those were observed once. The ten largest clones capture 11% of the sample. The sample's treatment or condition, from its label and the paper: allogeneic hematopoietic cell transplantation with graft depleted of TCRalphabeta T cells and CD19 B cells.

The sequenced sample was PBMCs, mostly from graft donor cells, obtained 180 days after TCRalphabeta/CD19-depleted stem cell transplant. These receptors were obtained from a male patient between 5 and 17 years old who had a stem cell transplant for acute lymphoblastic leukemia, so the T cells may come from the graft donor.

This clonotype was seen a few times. The CDR3 reads CASSTTPGLATDTQYF. For the CDR3, the DNA is TGTGCCAGCAGCACTACGCCGGGACTAGCAACGGATACGCAGTATTTT. V and J are TRBV12-3 or TRBV12-4 and TRBJ2-3, with TRBD2 matching 9 bases. This CDR3 is built from 16 residues. V gave up 6 bases and J gave up 6 bases; unmatched junction bases: 13.

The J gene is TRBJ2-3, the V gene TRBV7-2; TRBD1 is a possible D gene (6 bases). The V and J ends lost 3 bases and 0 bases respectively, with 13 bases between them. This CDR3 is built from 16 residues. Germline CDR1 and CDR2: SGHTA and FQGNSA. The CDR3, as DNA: TGTGCCAGCAGCTTCAGGGGCGCCTCCAGCACAGATACGCAGTATTTT. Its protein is CASSFRGASSTDTQYF.

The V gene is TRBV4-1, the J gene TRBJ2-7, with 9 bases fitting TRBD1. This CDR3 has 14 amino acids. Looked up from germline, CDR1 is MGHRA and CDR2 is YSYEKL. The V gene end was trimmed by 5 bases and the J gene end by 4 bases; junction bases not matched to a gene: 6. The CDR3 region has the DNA TGCGCCAGCAGCGCCGGGACAGGGATATACGAGCAGTACTTC. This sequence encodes CASSAGTGIYEQYF.

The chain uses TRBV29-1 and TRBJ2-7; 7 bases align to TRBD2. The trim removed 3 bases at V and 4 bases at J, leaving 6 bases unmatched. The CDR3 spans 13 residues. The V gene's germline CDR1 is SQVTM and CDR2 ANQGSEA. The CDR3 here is CSVDAGEGYEQYF. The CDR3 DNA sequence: TGCAGCGTTGATGCGGGAGAGGGTTACGAGCAGTACTTC.

The CDR3 DNA sequence: TGTGCCAGCAGTTACATGCTAGCGGGAGGGTACGAGCAGTACTTC. It codes for CASSYMLAGGYEQYF. The J gene is TRBJ2-7, the V gene TRBV6-5; 12 nucleotides agree with TRBD2. J was trimmed by 4 bases and V by 2 bases; bases with no gene match: 3. There are 15 residues in the CDR3. Germline CDR1 and CDR2: MNHEY and SVGAGI.

The chain's CDR3 is CASSEYGPILGRFAGELFF. The CDR3 bases are TGTGCCAGCAGTGAATACGGACCCATATTAGGCCGCTTCGCCGGGGAGCTGTTTTTT. The chain combines TRBV25-1 with TRBJ2-2; D unclear. V lost 0 bases and J lost 6, with 23 bases in between. Germline lookup yields CDR1 MGHDK and CDR2 SYGVNS. There are 19 residues in the CDR3.

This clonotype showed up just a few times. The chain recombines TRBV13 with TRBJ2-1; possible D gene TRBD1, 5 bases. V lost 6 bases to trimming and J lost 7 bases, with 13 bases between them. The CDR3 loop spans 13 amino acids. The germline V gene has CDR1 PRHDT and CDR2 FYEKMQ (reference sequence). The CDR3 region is CASRRSTVNEQFF. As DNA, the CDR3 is TGTGCCAGCAGGCGATCGACAGTGAATGAGCAGTTCTTC.

CDR3 region: CASRTRSGSGELFF. Written as DNA, the CDR3 is TGTGCCAGCAGAACCCGATCCGGGAGCGGGGAGCTGTTTTTT. This chain connects TRBV2 to TRBJ2-2, with D possibly being TRBD2 (6 bases). Germline V gene lookup returns CDR1 SNHLY and CDR2 FYNNEI. This CDR3 has 14 amino acids. The ends were cut back, 6 bases at V and 7 bases at J, with 15 bases in the middle.

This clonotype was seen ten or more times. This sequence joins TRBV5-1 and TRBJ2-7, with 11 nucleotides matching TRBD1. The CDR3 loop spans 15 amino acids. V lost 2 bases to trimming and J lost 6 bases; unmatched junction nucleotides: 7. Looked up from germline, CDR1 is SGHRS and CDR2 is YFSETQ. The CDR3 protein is CASSFSGTGGSEQYF. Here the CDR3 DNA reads TGCGCCAGCAGCTTCAGTGGGACAGGGGGGTCCGAGCAGTACTTC.

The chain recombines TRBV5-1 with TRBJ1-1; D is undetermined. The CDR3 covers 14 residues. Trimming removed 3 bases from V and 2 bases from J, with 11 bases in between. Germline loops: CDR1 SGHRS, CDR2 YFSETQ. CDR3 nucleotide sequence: TGCGCCAGCAGCTCCACAGCGACAAACACTGAAGCTTTCTTT. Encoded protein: CASSSTATNTEAFF.

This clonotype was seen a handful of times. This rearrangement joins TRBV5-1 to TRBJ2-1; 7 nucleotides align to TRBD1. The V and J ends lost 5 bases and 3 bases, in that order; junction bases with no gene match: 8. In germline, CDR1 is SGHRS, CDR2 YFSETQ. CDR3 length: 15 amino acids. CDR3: CASSPRDSLYNEQFF. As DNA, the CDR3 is TGCGCCAGCAGTCCCCGGGACAGCCTCTACAATGAGCAGTTCTTC.

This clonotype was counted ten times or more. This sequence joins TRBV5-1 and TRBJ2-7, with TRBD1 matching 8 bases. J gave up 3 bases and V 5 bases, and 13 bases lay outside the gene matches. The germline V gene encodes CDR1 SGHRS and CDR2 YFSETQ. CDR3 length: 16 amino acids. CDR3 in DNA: TGCGCCAGCAGACGAACTTCGGGACAGGCATACTACGAGCAGTACTTC. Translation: CASRRTSGQAYYEQYF.

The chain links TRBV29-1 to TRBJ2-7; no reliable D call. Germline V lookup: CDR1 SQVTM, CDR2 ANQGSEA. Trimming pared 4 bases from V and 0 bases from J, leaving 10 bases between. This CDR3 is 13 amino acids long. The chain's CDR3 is CSVGRMFSYEQYF. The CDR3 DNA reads TGCAGCGTTGGCAGGATGTTCTCCTACGAGCAGTACTTC.

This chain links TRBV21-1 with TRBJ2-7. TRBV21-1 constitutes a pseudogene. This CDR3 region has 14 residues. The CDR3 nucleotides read TGTGCCAGCAGCAAAGCGAGACGGCACTACGAGCAGTACTTC. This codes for CASSKARRHYEQYF.

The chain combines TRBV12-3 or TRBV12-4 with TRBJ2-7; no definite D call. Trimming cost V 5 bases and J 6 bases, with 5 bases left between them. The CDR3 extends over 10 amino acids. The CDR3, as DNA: TGTGCCAGCAGTCGATGCGAGCAGTACTTC. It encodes CASSRCEQYF.

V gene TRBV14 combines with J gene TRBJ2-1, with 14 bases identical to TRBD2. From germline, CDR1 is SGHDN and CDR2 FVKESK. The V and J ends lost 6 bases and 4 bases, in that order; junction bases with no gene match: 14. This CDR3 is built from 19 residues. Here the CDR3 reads CASRTAGTSGSGGYNEQFF. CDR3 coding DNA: TGTGCCAGCAGGACTGCCGGGACTAGCGGGAGTGGTGGGTACAATGAGCAGTTCTTC. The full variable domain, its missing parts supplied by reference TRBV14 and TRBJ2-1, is EAGVTQFPSHSVIEKGQTVTLRCDPISGHDNLYWYRRVMGKEIKFLLHFVKESKQDESGMPNNRFLAERTGGTYSTLKVQPAELEDSGVYFCASRTAGTSGSGGYNEQFFGPGTRLTVL.

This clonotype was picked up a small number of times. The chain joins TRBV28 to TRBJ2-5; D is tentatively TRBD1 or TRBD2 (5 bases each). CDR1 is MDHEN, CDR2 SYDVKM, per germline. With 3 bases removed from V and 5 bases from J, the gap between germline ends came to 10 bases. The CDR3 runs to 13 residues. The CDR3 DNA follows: TGTGCCAGCAGTTTTGGGGACGCTGAGACCCAGTACTTC. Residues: CASSFGDAETQYF.

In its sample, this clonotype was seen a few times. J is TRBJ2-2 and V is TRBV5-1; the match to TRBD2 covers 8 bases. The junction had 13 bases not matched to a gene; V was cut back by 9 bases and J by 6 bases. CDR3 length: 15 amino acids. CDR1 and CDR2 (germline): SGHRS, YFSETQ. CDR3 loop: CAKTPGGEPPGELFF. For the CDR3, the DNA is TGCGCCAAAACGCCGGGAGGGGAGCCTCCCGGGGAGCTGTTTTTT.

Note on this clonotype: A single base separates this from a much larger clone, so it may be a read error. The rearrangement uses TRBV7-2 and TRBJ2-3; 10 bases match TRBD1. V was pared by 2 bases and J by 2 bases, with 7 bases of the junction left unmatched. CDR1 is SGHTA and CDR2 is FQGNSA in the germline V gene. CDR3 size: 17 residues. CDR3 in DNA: TGTGCCAGCAGCTTAAGACCGGGGACAGGGGCCACAGATACGCAGTATTTT. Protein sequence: CASSLRPGTGATDTQYF.

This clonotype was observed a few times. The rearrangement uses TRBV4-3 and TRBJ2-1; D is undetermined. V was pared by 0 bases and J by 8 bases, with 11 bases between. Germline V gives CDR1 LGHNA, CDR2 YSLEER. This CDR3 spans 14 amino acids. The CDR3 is CASSQEPSSYEQFF. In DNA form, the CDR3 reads TGCGCCAGCAGCCAAGAACCCAGCAGCTATGAGCAGTTCTTC.